This T cell receptor beta chain was identified in a study of blood T cells in healthy people across ages. Study-wide findings and caveats: TCR beta diversity was tightly associated with the proportion of naive T cells. PBMCs went unsorted, and a conclusive naive versus antigen-experienced comparison was therefore prevented. CMV status of donors was not determined, possibly confounding expanded clonotype changes. The diversity estimates, figures obtained from one million T cells, were considered underestimates.

The CDR3 runs 13 residues. CDR1 is DFQATT, CDR2 SNEGSKA, per germline (reference sequence). Between the trimmed V and J ends, which lost 3 bases and 5 bases, there was a span of 11 bases. As for this clonotype: Its specificity is unknown.

For the second PCR, which ran for 7 to 11 cycles, a sample-barcoded 5' primer and a J-beta primer mix were used. TCRdb re-called the 5' RACE reads through MiXCR, storing one row per CDR3 protein. This table has about 970,000 distinct CDR3 sequences, roughly 47% appearing once. The chain is built from TRBV20-1 and TRBJ1-5; D call uncertain. Sequenced sample: blood. This receptor was obtained from a woman in her fifties or sixties in good health. The DNA of the CDR3 is TGCAGTGCTAGCCGAATGGTGGATCAGCCCCAGCATTTT. Its translation is CSASRMVDQPQHF.